This T cell receptor beta chain was captured in a study of CD8 T cells in ankylosing spondylitis. Concerning this clonotype: The antigen remains unidentified.

Findings and caveats of the study: Clones linked to disease were reported to show significant enrichment in matched ankylosing spondylitis synovial fluid. A TCR beta motif made of eight highly homologous variants seemed typical of ankylosing spondylitis blood.

V shed 1 base and J shed 6 bases, with 12 bases lying between them. The CDR3 loop spans 15 amino acids. The germline CDR1 and CDR2 sequences are KGHDR and SFDVKD. Quantitative 5'-RACE with molecular barcodes generated TCR beta libraries. TCRdb re-derived calls from the 5' RACE reads in MiXCR, one entry per CDR3 protein. This sample has 700,000 to 1,000,000 distinct CDR3 sequences, with about 11% found just once. The chain joins TRBV24-1 to TRBJ2-1; D perhaps matches TRBD2 (6 bases). The sequenced material came from blood, either unsorted or a sorted T cell fraction (not recorded which). This TCR was sampled from a male donor with ankylosing spondylitis. CDR3 sequence: CATSDFGQGGNEQFF. CDR3 nucleotide sequence: TGTGCCACCAGTGATTTTGGCCAGGGAGGCAATGAGCAGTTCTTC.